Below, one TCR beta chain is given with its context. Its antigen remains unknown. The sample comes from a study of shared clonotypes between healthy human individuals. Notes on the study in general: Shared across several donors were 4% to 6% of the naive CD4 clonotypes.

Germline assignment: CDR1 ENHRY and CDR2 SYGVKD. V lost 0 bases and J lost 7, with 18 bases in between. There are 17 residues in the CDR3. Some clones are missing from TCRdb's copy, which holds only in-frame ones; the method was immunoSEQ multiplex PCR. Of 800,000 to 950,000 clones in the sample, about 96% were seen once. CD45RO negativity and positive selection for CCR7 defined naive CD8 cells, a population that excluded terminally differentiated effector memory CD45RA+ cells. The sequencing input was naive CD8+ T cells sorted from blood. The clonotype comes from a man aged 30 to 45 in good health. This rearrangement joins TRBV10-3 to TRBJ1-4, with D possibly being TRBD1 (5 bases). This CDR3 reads CAISESPPGTPFEKLFF. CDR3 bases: TGTGCCATCAGTGAGTCCCCCCCCGGGACGCCCTTTGAAAAACTGTTTTTT.